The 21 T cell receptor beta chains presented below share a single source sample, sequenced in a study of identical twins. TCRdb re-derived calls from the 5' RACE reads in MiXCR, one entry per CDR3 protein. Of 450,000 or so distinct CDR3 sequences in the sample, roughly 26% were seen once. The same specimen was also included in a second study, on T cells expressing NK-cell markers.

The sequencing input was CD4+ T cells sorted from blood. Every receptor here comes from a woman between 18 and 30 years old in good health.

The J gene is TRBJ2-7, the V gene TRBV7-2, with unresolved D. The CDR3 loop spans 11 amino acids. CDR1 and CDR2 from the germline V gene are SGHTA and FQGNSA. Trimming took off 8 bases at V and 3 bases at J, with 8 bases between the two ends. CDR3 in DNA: TGTGCCAGCGGGCGGAACTACGAGCAGTACTTC. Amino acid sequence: CASGRNYEQYF.

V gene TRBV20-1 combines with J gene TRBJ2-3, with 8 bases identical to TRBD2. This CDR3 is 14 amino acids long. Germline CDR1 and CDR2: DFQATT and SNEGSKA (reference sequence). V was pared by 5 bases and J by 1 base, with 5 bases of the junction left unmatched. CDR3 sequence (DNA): TGCAGTGCTGACCGGGGGGGCGGCACAGATACGCAGTATTTT. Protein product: CSADRGGGTDTQYF.

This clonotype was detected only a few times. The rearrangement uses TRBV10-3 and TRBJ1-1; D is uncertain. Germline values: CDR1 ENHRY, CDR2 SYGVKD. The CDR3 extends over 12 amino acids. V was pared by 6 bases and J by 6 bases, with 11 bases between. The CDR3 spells CAISLDGSEAFF. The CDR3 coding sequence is TGTGCCATCAGCTTGGACGGATCTGAAGCTTTCTTT.

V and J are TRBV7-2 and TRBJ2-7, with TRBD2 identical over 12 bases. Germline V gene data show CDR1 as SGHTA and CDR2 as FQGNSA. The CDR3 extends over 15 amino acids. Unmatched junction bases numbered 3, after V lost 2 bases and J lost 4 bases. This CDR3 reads CASSLRLAGEYEQYF. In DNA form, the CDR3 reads TGTGCCAGCAGCTTAAGACTAGCGGGAGAATACGAGCAGTACTTC.

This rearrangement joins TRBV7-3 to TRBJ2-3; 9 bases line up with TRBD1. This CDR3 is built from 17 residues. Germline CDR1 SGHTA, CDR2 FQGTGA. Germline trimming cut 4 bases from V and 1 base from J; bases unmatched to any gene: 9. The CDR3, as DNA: TGTGCCAGCAGCTCTTACAGGGGGCGGGGTGGCACAGATACGCAGTATTTT. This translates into CASSSYRGRGGTDTQYF.

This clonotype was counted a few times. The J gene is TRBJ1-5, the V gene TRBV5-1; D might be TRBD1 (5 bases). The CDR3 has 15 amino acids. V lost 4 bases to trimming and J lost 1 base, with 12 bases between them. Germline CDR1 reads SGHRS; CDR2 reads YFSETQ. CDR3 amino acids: CASSAGGGSNQPQHF. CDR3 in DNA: TGCGCCAGCAGCGCCGGGGGAGGGAGCAATCAGCCCCAGCATTTT.

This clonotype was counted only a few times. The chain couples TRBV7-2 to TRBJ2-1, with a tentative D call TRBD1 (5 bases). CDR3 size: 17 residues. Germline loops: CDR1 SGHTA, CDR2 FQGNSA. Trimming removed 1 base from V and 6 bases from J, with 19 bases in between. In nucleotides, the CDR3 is TGTGCCAGCAGCTTAGTCTGGGGCAGGGTTACCTCCAATGAGCAGTTCTTC. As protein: CASSLVWGRVTSNEQFF.

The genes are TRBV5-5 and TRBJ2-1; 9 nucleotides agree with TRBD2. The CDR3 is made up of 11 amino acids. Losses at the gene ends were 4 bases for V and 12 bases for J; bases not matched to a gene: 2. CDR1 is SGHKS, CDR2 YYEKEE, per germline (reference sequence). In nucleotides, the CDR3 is TGTGCCAGCAGCCAGCGGGAGGTGCAGTTCTTC. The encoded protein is CASSQREVQFF.

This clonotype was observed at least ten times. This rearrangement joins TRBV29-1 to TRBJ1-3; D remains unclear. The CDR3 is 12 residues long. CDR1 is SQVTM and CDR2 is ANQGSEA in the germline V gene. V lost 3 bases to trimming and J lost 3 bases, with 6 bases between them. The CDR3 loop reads CSVDRGGNTIYF. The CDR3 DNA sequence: TGCAGCGTTGATCGTGGTGGAAACACCATATATTTT.

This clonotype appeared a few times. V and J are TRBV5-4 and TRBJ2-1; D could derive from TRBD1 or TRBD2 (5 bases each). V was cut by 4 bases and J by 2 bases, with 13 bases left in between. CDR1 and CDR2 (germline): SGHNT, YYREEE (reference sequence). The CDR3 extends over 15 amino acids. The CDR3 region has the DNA TGTGCCAGCAGCCGTACTGGGGGTCCCTACAATGAGCAGTTCTTC. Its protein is CASSRTGGPYNEQFF.

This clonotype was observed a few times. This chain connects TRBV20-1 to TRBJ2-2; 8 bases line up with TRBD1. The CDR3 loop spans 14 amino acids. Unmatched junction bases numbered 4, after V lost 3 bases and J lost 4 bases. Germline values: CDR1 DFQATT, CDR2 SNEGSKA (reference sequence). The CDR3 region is CSASQGASTGELFF. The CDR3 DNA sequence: TGCAGTGCTAGCCAGGGGGCGAGCACCGGGGAGCTGTTTTTT.

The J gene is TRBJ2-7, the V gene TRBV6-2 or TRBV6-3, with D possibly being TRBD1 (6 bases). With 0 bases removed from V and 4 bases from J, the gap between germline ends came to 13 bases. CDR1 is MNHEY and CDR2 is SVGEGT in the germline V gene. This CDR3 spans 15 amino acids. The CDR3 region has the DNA TGTGCCAGCAGTTACTCGACAGGACCGATTTACGAGCAGTACTTC. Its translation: CASSYSTGPIYEQYF.

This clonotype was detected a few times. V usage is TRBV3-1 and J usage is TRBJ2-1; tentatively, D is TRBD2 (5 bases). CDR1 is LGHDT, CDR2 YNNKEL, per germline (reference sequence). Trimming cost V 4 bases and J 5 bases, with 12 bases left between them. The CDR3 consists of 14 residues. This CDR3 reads CASSRSDSNNEQFF. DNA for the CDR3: TGTGCCAGCAGCCGCTCGGACTCGAACAATGAGCAGTTCTTC.

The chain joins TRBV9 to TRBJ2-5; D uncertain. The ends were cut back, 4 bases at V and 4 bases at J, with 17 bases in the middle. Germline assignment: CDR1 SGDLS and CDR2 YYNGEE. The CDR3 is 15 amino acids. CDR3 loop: CASSSAGDSGETQYF. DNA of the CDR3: TGTGCCAGCAGCTCGGCAGGAGATTCGGGAGAGACCCAGTACTTC.

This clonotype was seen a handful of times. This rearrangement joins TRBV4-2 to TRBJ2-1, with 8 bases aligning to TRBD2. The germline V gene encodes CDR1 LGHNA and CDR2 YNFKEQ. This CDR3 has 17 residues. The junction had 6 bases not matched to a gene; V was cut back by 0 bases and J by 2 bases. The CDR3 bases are TGTGCCAGCAGCCAAGAGAAGGGCGGGGGGACCTACAATGAGCAGTTCTTC. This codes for CASSQEKGGGTYNEQFF.

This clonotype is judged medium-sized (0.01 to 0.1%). The DNA of the CDR3 is TGTGCCAGCAGCGAGGGACAGGGATGGTCCTACGAGCAGTACTTC. Translation gives CASSEGQGWSYEQYF. V and J are TRBV9 and TRBJ2-7; TRBD1 matches 9 bases. CDR3 length: 15 residues. Trimming cost V 3 bases and J 1 base; bases outside gene matches: 5. In germline, CDR1 is SGDLS, CDR2 YYNGEE.

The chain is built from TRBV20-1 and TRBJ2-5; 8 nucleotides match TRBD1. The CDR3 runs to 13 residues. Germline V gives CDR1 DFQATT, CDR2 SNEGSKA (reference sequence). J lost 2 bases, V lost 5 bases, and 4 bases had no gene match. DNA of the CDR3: TGCAGTGCTCAACAGGGGGTGCAAGAGACCCAGTACTTC. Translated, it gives CSAQQGVQETQYF.

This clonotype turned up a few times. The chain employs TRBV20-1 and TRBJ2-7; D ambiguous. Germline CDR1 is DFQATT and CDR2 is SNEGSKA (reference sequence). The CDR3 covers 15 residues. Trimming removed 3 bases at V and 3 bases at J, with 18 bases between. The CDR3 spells CSARWARRSLYEQYF. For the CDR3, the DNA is TGCAGTGCTAGGTGGGCTCGCCGAAGCCTCTACGAGCAGTACTTC.

The CDR3 region is CAWTPRGEHSYEQYF. The CDR3, as DNA: TGTGCCTGGACCCCTCGGGGGGAACACTCCTACGAGCAGTACTTC. This chain uses TRBV30 with TRBJ2-7, with 7 bases aligning to TRBD2. V was clipped by 4 bases and J by 0 bases; unmatched bases: 9. This CDR3 has 15 amino acids. Per germline, CDR1 GTSNPN and CDR2 SVGIG (reference sequence).

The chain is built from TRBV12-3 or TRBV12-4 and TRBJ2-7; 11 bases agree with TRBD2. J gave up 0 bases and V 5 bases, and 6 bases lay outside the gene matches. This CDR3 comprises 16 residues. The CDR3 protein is CASSAPGTSGSYEQYF. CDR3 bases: TGTGCCAGCAGTGCCCCCGGGACTAGCGGCTCCTACGAGCAGTACTTC.

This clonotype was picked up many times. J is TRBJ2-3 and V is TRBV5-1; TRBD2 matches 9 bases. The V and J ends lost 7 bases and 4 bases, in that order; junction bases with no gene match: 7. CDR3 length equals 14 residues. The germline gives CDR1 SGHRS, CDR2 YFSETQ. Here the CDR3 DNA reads TGCGCCAGCTTCGATAGCGGGAGCGCAGATACGCAGTATTTT. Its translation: CASFDSGSADTQYF.